The 2 T cell receptor beta chains in this list originate from one sample, sequenced in a study of T cell repertoires in cytomegalovirus infection. These receptors' targets are unknown. In TCRdb, the reads were re-called with MiXCR into one record per CDR3 protein. The sample carries about 900,000 distinct CDR3 sequences, approximately 33% recorded once. The sample in question was cultured CD8+ T cells from PBMCs, obtained from culture after CMV antigen stimulation. All receptors derive from a human donor in good health (CMV status not recorded). Some clones in this sample may be carry-over from other donors' samples.

This chain joins TRBV7-6 and TRBJ2-1; D assignment may be TRBD1 or TRBD2 (5 bases each). The length of the CDR3 is 15 residues. Deletions cut 5 bases from V and 5 bases from J, with 16 bases between. Germline V CDR1 and CDR2: SGHVS, FNYEAQ. In DNA form, the CDR3 reads TGTGCCAGCAGCCCCTGGGGGAGTTCCAACAATGAGCAGTTCTTC. As protein: CASSPWGSSNNEQFF.

The chain carries TRBV14 and TRBJ2-2; D call uncertain. Trimming pared 1 base from V and 1 base from J, leaving 10 bases between. Germline CDR1 reads SGHDN; CDR2 reads FVKESK. The CDR3 has 16 amino acids. CDR3 in amino acids: CASSQGGVGNTGELFF. DNA of the CDR3: TGTGCCAGCAGCCAAGGGGGTGTCGGGAACACCGGGGAGCTGTTTTTT. The full variable domain, completed using reference TRBV14 and TRBJ2-2, is EAGVTQFPSHSVIEKGQTVTLRCDPISGHDNLYWYRRVMGKEIKFLLHFVKESKQDESGMPNNRFLAERTGGTYSTLKVQPAELEDSGVYFCASSQGGVGNTGELFFGEGSRLTVL.